The 18 T cell receptor beta chains below were found in one sample sequenced in a study of T cell clonotyping in hematopoietic cell transplantation. The data were produced by immunoSEQ multiplex PCR, yet TCRdb's version contains in-frame clones alone and is incomplete. The table records around 11,000 clones, 75% to 90% of them present only once. Sequencing was performed on PBMCs, taken 100 days after allogeneic stem cell transplant. These receptors all come from a female patient in her 60s who had an allogeneic stem cell transplant from an unrelated donor, so the T cells may come from the graft donor. Some clones in this sample may be carry-over from other donors' samples.

This clone has only one observation. The chain carries TRBV29-1 and TRBJ2-2; a possible D gene is TRBD1 (6 bases). The CDR3 covers 16 residues. CDR1 is SQVTM, CDR2 ANQGSEA, per germline. Trimming stripped 3 bases from V and 0 bases from J, with 14 bases between. The CDR3 protein is CSVEYLDSSNTGELFF. Written as DNA, the CDR3 is TGCAGCGTTGAGTATCTGGACAGTTCGAACACCGGGGAGCTGTTTTTT.

This clone appeared once. The gene calls are TRBV6-5 and TRBJ1-4, with 7 bases lining up with TRBD1. This CDR3 is 15 amino acids long. V was pared by 4 bases and J by 4 bases, with 6 bases of the junction left unmatched. Germline assignment: CDR1 MNHEY and CDR2 SVGAGI. The CDR3 reads CASSWDSGNNEKLFF. DNA of the CDR3: TGTGCCAGCAGTTGGGACAGCGGGAATAATGAAAAACTGTTTTTT.

This clone was seen a few times. In DNA form, the CDR3 reads TGTGCCAGCATTAGTGAGTTGTACAATGAGCAGTTCTTC. It encodes CASISELYNEQFF. The chain uses TRBV6-6 and TRBJ2-1; D not resolved. The CDR3 runs to 13 residues. V lost 7 bases and J lost 4, with 11 bases in between. Per the germline V gene, CDR1 is MNHNY and CDR2 is SVGAGI (reference sequence).

The J gene is TRBJ2-2, the V gene TRBV29-1; TRBD1 agrees at 8 bases. The CDR3 has 14 residues. Germline assignment: CDR1 SQVTM and CDR2 ANQGSEA. The V and J ends lost 6 bases and 1 base, in that order; junction bases with no gene match: 4. The DNA for the CDR3 is TGCAGCGTGACAGGGGCCGTGAACACCGGGGAGCTGTTTTTT. The encoded protein is CSVTGAVNTGELFF.

This clone was seen only once. The V and J genes are TRBV7-2 and TRBJ2-5, with 8 bases identical to TRBD1. Germline lookup yields CDR1 SGHTA and CDR2 FQGNSA. CDR3 length equals 15 residues. V was clipped by 5 bases and J by 4 bases; unmatched bases: 9. DNA of the CDR3: TGTGCCAGCAGCCTCAAGACAGGGGTGCGAGAGACCCAGTACTTC. Its protein is CASSLKTGVRETQYF.

CDR3 in amino acids: CASSLVRDGSYEQYF. Written as DNA, the CDR3 is TGTGCCAGCAGTTTAGTGCGGGACGGTTCCTACGAGCAGTACTTC. The V call is TRBV27, the J call TRBJ2-7, with D tentatively TRBD2 (6 bases). CDR1 is MNHEY, CDR2 SMNVEV, per germline (reference sequence). Deletions cut 2 bases from V and 1 base from J, with 12 bases between. The length of the CDR3 is 15 residues.

This clone was found once. This chain joins TRBV18 and TRBJ2-6; no definite D call. CDR1 KGHSH and CDR2 LQKENI come from the germline V gene. This CDR3 is 15 amino acids long. V gave up 3 bases and J gave up 0 bases, with 6 bases separating them. The CDR3: CASSPGFSGANVLTF. CDR3 coding DNA: TGTGCCAGCTCACCGGGGTTCTCTGGGGCCAACGTCCTGACTTTC.

This clone was picked up a small number of times. The genes are TRBV28 and TRBJ1-1; D remains ambiguous. CDR1 and CDR2 from the germline V gene are MDHEN and SYDVKM. The CDR3 length is 15 residues. Trimming took 4 bases from V and 3 from J, leaving 15 bases between them. CDR3 in DNA: TGTGCCAGCAGTTGGGTGGGTCGGGTGGACACTGAAGCTTTCTTT. It is translated as CASSWVGRVDTEAFF.

This clone was counted a few times. V gene TRBV11-3 combines with J gene TRBJ2-1, with 7 bases that match TRBD2. The CDR3 is 14 residues long. Germline trimming cut 0 bases from V and 4 bases from J; bases unmatched to any gene: 0. CDR1 and CDR2 (germline): SGHNT, YENEEA. The CDR3 spells CASSLERGYNEQFF. CDR3 DNA: TGTGCCAGCAGCTTAGAGCGGGGGTACAATGAGCAGTTCTTC.

The sample holds one count of this clone. The chain joins TRBV7-2 to TRBJ1-4, with a tentative D call TRBD1 (5 bases). Looked up from germline, CDR1 is SGHTA and CDR2 is FQGNSA. The CDR3 extends over 15 amino acids. The V end was cut by 5 bases, the J end by 0 bases, with 10 bases between. Here the CDR3 DNA reads TGTGCCAGCAGCCAAGGGACCTCAACTAATGAAAAACTGTTTTTT. As protein: CASSQGTSTNEKLFF.

Judged by abundance, this clone is medium-sized. This rearrangement joins TRBV28 to TRBJ2-7; D unclear. V was shortened by 3 bases and J by 6 bases, with 9 bases between the two germline ends. The length of the CDR3 is 12 residues. Germline V gene lookup returns CDR1 MDHEN and CDR2 SYDVKM. CDR3 in amino acids: CASSLSVGEQYF. In DNA form, the CDR3 reads TGTGCCAGCAGTTTGTCGGTTGGCGAGCAGTACTTC.

V gene TRBV27 combines with J gene TRBJ2-1, with D tentatively TRBD2 (6 bases). The germline CDR1 and CDR2 sequences are MNHEY and SMNVEV (reference sequence). The CDR3 consists of 15 residues. The V and J ends lost 3 bases and 4 bases respectively, with 13 bases between them. CDR3 nucleotides: TGTGCCAGCAGTTTGATGGGGGGAGTGTACAATGAGCAGTTCTTC. This translates into CASSLMGGVYNEQFF.

The J gene is TRBJ1-2, the V gene TRBV19; D ambiguous. Germline V gives CDR1 LNHDA, CDR2 SQIVND (reference sequence). V was pared by 2 bases and J by 5 bases, with 9 bases between. The CDR3 is 13 amino acids. CDR3 DNA: TGTGCCAGTAGTATAACCGGCCAGTATGGCTACACCTTC. Translated: CASSITGQYGYTF.

This chain connects TRBV5-1 to TRBJ2-3; no definite D call. V lost 3 bases and J lost 0, with 11 bases in between. The CDR3 consists of 15 residues. Germline V gene sequence: CDR1 SGHRS, CDR2 YFSETQ. The DNA of the CDR3 is TGCGCCAGCAGCTGGCCCGATAGCAGCACAGATACGCAGTATTTT. This gives the protein CASSWPDSSTDTQYF.

V gene TRBV28 combines with J gene TRBJ2-7; 8 nucleotides agree with TRBD1. V shed 6 bases, J shed 7 bases, and the junction held 8 bases outside the gene matches. The CDR3 consists of 13 residues. Looked up from germline, CDR1 is MDHEN and CDR2 is SYDVKM. CDR3 bases: TGTGCCAGCAGCTACAGGGGGACGCGAGAGCAGTACTTC. It is translated as CASSYRGTREQYF.

The J gene is TRBJ1-5, the V gene TRBV5-5; D unresolved. The V end was cut by 4 bases, the J end by 0 bases, with 11 bases between. The V gene's germline CDR1 is SGHKS and CDR2 YYEKEE (reference sequence). The CDR3 sequence is 15 residues long. As DNA, the CDR3 is TGTGCCAGCAGCCCTCGGTGGGGTAGCAATCAGCCCCAGCATTTT. Its protein is CASSPRWGSNQPQHF.

The J gene is TRBJ2-1, the V gene TRBV7-3, with TRBD2 identical over 10 bases. CDR1 is SGHTA and CDR2 is FQGTGA in the germline V gene. After removal of 2 bases from V and 1 base from J, the junction contained 2 bases not matched to a gene. The CDR3 covers 16 residues. CDR3 bases: TGTGCCAGCAGCTTACTAGCGGGAGCTTCCTACAATGAGCAGTTCTTC. Encoded protein: CASSLLAGASYNEQFF.

The J gene is TRBJ1-4, the V gene TRBV28; 7 bases match TRBD1. The V segment lost 5 bases and the J segment 5 bases; nucleotides outside the gene matches: 8. The V gene's germline CDR1 is MDHEN and CDR2 SYDVKM. The CDR3 has 15 residues. The CDR3 sequence is CASSHRGYPNEKLFF. The CDR3 DNA reads as TGTGCCAGCAGTCACAGGGGTTACCCAAATGAAAAACTGTTTTTT.